One and the same sample provided the 21 T cell receptor beta chains below, sequenced in a study of T cells in Graves' hyperthyroidism and ophthalmopathy. Amplified regions were TCR beta CDR3 sequences from RNA transcripts. HTBI primers drove first-round RT-PCR of the TCR CDR3. One entry per CDR3 protein results from TCRdb running MiXCR on the multiplex PCR reads. This sample yields 250,000 or so distinct CDR3 sequences, of which roughly 15% are seen a single time; roughly 31% belongs to the top ten. The sequenced material came from blood. These TCRs come from a woman in her 50s with Graves' hyperthyroidism that later progressed to Graves' ophthalmopathy.

This clonotype was observed many times. The rearrangement links TRBV11-3 to TRBJ2-1, with 7 bases aligning to TRBD2. CDR1 and CDR2 (germline): SGHNT, YENEEA. There are 17 residues in the CDR3. The J segment lost 0 bases and the V segment lost 0 bases, leaving 5 bases of the junction unmatched. CDR3 in DNA: TGTGCCAGCAGCTTAGAGTCTAGCGGAAGCTCCTACAATGAGCAGTTCTTC. Amino acid sequence: CASSLESSGSSYNEQFF.

This clonotype has a count of ten or more. The chain employs TRBV29-1 and TRBJ2-2, with 7 bases identical to TRBD1. Trimming cost V 7 bases and J 7 bases; bases outside gene matches: 6. Germline V CDR1 and CDR2: SQVTM, ANQGSEA. The CDR3 covers 12 residues. CDR3 coding DNA: TGCAGCGGCGGACAGGATCACGGGGAGCTGTTTTTT. Its protein product is CSGGQDHGELFF.

In its sample, this clonotype was seen many times. J is TRBJ1-1 and V is TRBV28; D remains unclear. Trimming cost V 3 bases and J 1 base, with 6 bases left between them. The V gene's germline CDR1 is MDHEN and CDR2 SYDVKM. The CDR3 totals 13 residues. In DNA form, the CDR3 reads TGTGCCAGCAGTTTTGGGTGGAACACTGAAGCTTTCTTT. The encoded protein is CASSFGWNTEAFF.

Within the sample, this clonotype is medium-sized (0.01 to 0.1%). The genes are TRBV20-1 and TRBJ2-1; D is unclear. Germline loops: CDR1 DFQATT, CDR2 SNEGSKA (reference sequence). This CDR3 has 11 amino acids. Trimming shortened V by 3 bases and J by 4 bases, and 4 bases separated the two germline ends. The DNA of the CDR3 is TGCAGTGCTAGCCTGTACAATGAGCAGTTCTTC. Protein product: CSASLYNEQFF.

This clonotype was observed a few times. The gene calls are TRBV6-1 and TRBJ1-5; D may be TRBD1 (5 bases). The CDR3 loop spans 12 amino acids. Germline values: CDR1 MNHNS, CDR2 SASEGT. V shed 7 bases and J shed 6 bases, with 10 bases lying between them. CDR3 region: CASTYGGQPQHF. In DNA form, the CDR3 reads TGTGCCAGCACCTACGGGGGTCAGCCCCAGCATTTT.

This clonotype was counted many times. The chain employs TRBV30 and TRBJ2-3, with D tentatively TRBD2 (6 bases). The germline V gene encodes CDR1 GTSNPN and CDR2 SVGIG (reference sequence). The CDR3 extends over 17 amino acids. V was pared by 4 bases and J by 2 bases, with 22 bases between. CDR3 bases: TGTGCCTGGACGTCCTTCATCGGAGGGACCCTCACAGATACGCAGTATTTT. Its translation is CAWTSFIGGTLTDTQYF.

The sample holds many counts of this clonotype. The rearrangement uses TRBV20-1 and TRBJ2-3, with 10 bases lining up with TRBD2. Trimming cost V 0 bases and J 5 bases; bases outside gene matches: 8. Germline CDR1 is DFQATT and CDR2 is SNEGSKA (reference sequence). The CDR3 is 16 amino acids. The CDR3 nucleotides are TGCAGTGCTAGAGATAGTTTAGCGGGAGGCCAAGATACGCAGTATTTT. This codes for CSARDSLAGGQDTQYF.

This clonotype was seen many times. The CDR3, as DNA: TGTGCCAGCAGCTTAGTGGGTTGGGGACCGTATGGCTACACCTTC. It is translated as CASSLVGWGPYGYTF. The chain employs TRBV11-2 and TRBJ1-2; TRBD1 might be the D (5 bases). The germline V gene encodes CDR1 SGHAT and CDR2 FQNNGV. The CDR3 has 15 amino acids. V was clipped by 1 base and J by 5 bases, with 14 bases between them.

Ten or more counts support this clonotype. The genes are TRBV30 and TRBJ1-2; TRBD1 matches 8 bases. The V and J ends lost 3 bases and 1 base, in that order; junction bases with no gene match: 4. This CDR3 contains 14 residues. Germline lookup yields CDR1 GTSNPN and CDR2 SVGIG (reference sequence). Here the CDR3 DNA reads TGTGCCTGGAGCAGGACAGGGATTAACTATGGCTACACCTTC. It encodes CAWSRTGINYGYTF.

This clonotype was observed a handful of times. The rearrangement uses TRBV19 and TRBJ2-3, with D possibly TRBD2 on 5 matching bases. The CDR3 is made up of 15 amino acids. The V gene lost 4 bases and the J gene lost 2 bases, with 13 bases spanning the gap. In germline, CDR1 is LNHDA, CDR2 SQIVND (reference sequence). The CDR3, as DNA: TGTGCCAGTAGTAAATTCGCGGAGGCCACAGATACGCAGTATTTT. Translated: CASSKFAEATDTQYF.

This clonotype was counted many times. The V gene is TRBV30, the J gene TRBJ2-7, with 9 bases that match TRBD2. Germline lookup yields CDR1 GTSNPN and CDR2 SVGIG (reference sequence). The CDR3 runs to 15 residues. Losses at the gene ends were 1 base for V and 4 bases for J; bases not matched to a gene: 8. The CDR3 DNA sequence: TGTGCCTGGAGTGAGGCAGCGGGAGGCTCTTACGAGCAGTACTTC. Protein: CAWSEAAGGSYEQYF.

This clonotype was counted at least ten times. The chain has TRBV2 and TRBJ1-2, with a possible D match to TRBD1 (5 bases). Trimming pared 2 bases from V and 8 bases from J, leaving 18 bases between. CDR1 is SNHLY, CDR2 FYNNEI, per germline. This CDR3 comprises 15 residues. CDR3 region: CASSENGTPTRGYTF. As DNA, the CDR3 is TGTGCCAGCAGTGAAAATGGGACTCCTACTCGAGGCTACACCTTC.

The gene calls are TRBV5-1 and TRBJ1-1; TRBD1 aligns across 8 bases. The CDR3 length is 14 residues. The germline V gene encodes CDR1 SGHRS and CDR2 YFSETQ. The V gene end was trimmed by 4 bases and the J gene end by 11 bases; junction bases not matched to a gene: 13. The CDR3 is CASSPGTGELLAFF. CDR3 DNA sequence: TGCGCCAGCAGCCCCGGGACAGGAGAGCTACTGGCTTTCTTT.

This clonotype was seen ten or more times. The chain combines TRBV28 with TRBJ1-5; no firm D call. Between the trimmed V and J ends, which lost 5 bases and 9 bases, there was a span of 8 bases. This CDR3 is 11 amino acids long. Germline V gene lookup returns CDR1 MDHEN and CDR2 SYDVKM. The CDR3 nucleotides read TGTGCCAGCAGTGGGATAGGGCCCCAGCATTTT. As protein: CASSGIGPQHF.

The table lists this clonotype with a few counts. The chain uses TRBV11-2 and TRBJ1-4; tentative D call: TRBD1 (5 bases). Germline loops: CDR1 SGHAT, CDR2 FQNNGV. V shed 5 bases and J shed 13 bases, with 23 bases lying between them. This CDR3 is 15 amino acids long. Written as DNA, the CDR3 is TGTGCCAGCAGCAGCGTCCGGGACGACCGTAAAGGACTGTTTTTT. Translating it yields CASSSVRDDRKGLFF.

This clonotype was seen once. The chain recombines TRBV20-1 with TRBJ2-7; TRBD2 matches 12 bases. CDR1 is DFQATT and CDR2 is SNEGSKA in the germline V gene (reference sequence). The CDR3 is 15 residues long. Germline trimming cut 6 bases from V and 3 bases from J; bases unmatched to any gene: 9. CDR3 in amino acids: CSAKATSGSGYEQYF. CDR3 in DNA: TGCAGTGCCAAAGCGACTAGCGGGAGTGGCTACGAGCAGTACTTC.

This clonotype has ten or more counts. The J gene is TRBJ1-2, the V gene TRBV2; TRBD1 is a possible D gene (5 bases). The CDR3 extends over 13 amino acids. From germline, CDR1 is SNHLY and CDR2 FYNNEI. Trimming shortened V by 7 bases and J by 7 bases, and 16 bases separated the two germline ends. The CDR3 spells CASIDFRDGGYTF. The CDR3 nucleotides read TGTGCCAGCATCGACTTCAGGGACGGTGGCTACACCTTC.

In this sample, this clonotype turned up many times. The chain joins TRBV5-1 to TRBJ1-1; TRBD1 might be the D (6 bases). Germline V gives CDR1 SGHRS, CDR2 YFSETQ. The CDR3 extends over 13 amino acids. Trimming took off 4 bases at V and 4 bases at J, with 11 bases between the two ends. The DNA for the CDR3 is TGCGCCAGCAGCGGCCAGGGGTTCACTGAAGCTTTCTTT. Translating gives CASSGQGFTEAFF.

Ten or more counts support this clonotype. The chain has TRBV6-1 and TRBJ1-1, with D possibly being TRBD1 (5 bases). Germline V gives CDR1 MNHNS, CDR2 SASEGT. The CDR3 spans 15 residues. Trimming pared 7 bases from V and 0 bases from J, leaving 15 bases between. CDR3 loop: CASTTERGLNTEAFF. For the CDR3, the DNA is TGTGCCAGCACCACTGAAAGGGGATTGAACACTGAAGCTTTCTTT.

The table lists this clonotype with many counts. Here the CDR3 reads CASSNRGGRALYEQYF. The CDR3 bases are TGTGCCAGCAGCAATAGAGGCGGGAGGGCCCTCTACGAGCAGTACTTC. The chain recombines TRBV28 with TRBJ2-7; 9 positions match TRBD2. Trimming took 6 bases from V and 3 from J; bases not matched to a gene: 12. The CDR3 sequence is 16 residues long. Germline V gene data show CDR1 as MDHEN and CDR2 as SYDVKM. Supplemented by reference TRBV28 and TRBJ2-7, the full variable domain reads DVKVTQSSRYLVKRTGEKVFLECVQDMDHENMFWYRQDPGLGLRLIYFSYDVKMKEKGDIPEGYSVSREKKERFSLILESASTNQTSMYLCASSNRGGRALYEQYFGPGTRLTVT.

Concerning this clonotype: A single base separates this from a much larger clone, so it may be a read error. A read error is likely, as this CDR3 ends without the conserved phenylalanine or tryptophan. The chain has TRBV13 and TRBJ1-2; a possible D gene is TRBD1 (5 bases). CDR3 length: 12 amino acids. Germline V gene sequence: CDR1 PRHDT, CDR2 FYEKMQ (reference sequence). Trimming left V 5 bases short and J 4 bases short, with 8 bases between. The CDR3 sequence: CASSTGAYGYTL. DNA for the CDR3: TGTGCCAGCAGCACAGGCGCCTATGGCTACACCCTC.